The TCR beta chain described here comes from a study of T cells in Graves' hyperthyroidism and ophthalmopathy. The CDR3 is 15 residues long. With 3 bases removed from V and 1 base from J, the gap between germline ends came to 12 bases. Germline V gene sequence: CDR1 WNHNN, CDR2 SYGVQD (reference sequence). Authors of the study amplified TCR beta CDR3 regions from RNA transcripts. Using the HTBI primer set, a first-round RT-PCR was run on the TCR CDR3. TCRdb recomputed calls from the multiplex PCR reads with MiXCR, one row per CDR3 protein. The data show over 550,000 distinct CDR3 sequences, with roughly 17% seen just once and approximately 18% held by the top ten. Hyperthyroidism patients were newly diagnosed, had disease duration under 2 months, and were aged 18 to 65 years. Exclusions: uncontrolled infection, other autoimmune disease, pregnancy, lactation. Orbital computed tomography and thyroid ultrasound, together with serum TRAb and thyroxine and clinical symptoms, were used for diagnoses.

A note on this clonotype: Antigen: not known.

Study findings and constraints: In the blood, most expanded thyroid clonotypes above 0.001 appeared as well.

This chain links TRBV10-1 with TRBJ1-1; the D is unclear. The sequenced sample was blood. The receptor was derived from a woman under 30 with Graves' hyperthyroidism. The CDR3 is CASSDGRQPNTEAFF. The CDR3 nucleotides read TGCGCCAGCAGTGATGGTCGGCAGCCGAACACTGAAGCTTTCTTT.